These 22 T cell receptor beta chains originate from one sample sequenced in a study of blood T cells in healthy people across ages. A sample-barcoded 5' primer and a J-beta primer mix were used in a second PCR of about 6 to 12 cycles. TCRdb itself ran the 5' RACE reads through MiXCR, one entry per CDR3 protein. The sample includes about 640,000 distinct CDR3 sequences, around 54% seen only once; the top ten take around 37%. Sequenced material: blood. These receptors were obtained from a man in his 60s in good health.

The J gene is TRBJ2-7, the V gene TRBV20-1; tentative D call: TRBD2 (6 bases). Trimming stripped 5 bases from V and 1 base from J, with 18 bases between. There are 15 residues in the CDR3. The germline V gene has CDR1 DFQATT and CDR2 SNEGSKA (reference sequence). Here the CDR3 reads CSASSGLTASYEQYF. Here the CDR3 DNA reads TGCAGTGCTTCATCGGGACTGACTGCTTCCTACGAGCAGTACTTC.

This chain connects TRBV6-2 or TRBV6-3 to TRBJ2-7; D uncertain. V shed 2 bases and J shed 4 bases, with 6 bases lying between them. The CDR3 has 12 amino acids. Germline CDR1 and CDR2: MNHEY and SVGEGT. In DNA, the CDR3 is TGTGCCAGCAGTTACGGTTTTTACGAGCAGTACTTC. The encoded protein is CASSYGFYEQYF.

The sample holds a few counts of this clonotype. The rearrangement joins TRBV12-3 or TRBV12-4 to TRBJ1-2; TRBD1 is a possible D gene (6 bases). The CDR3 is made up of 14 amino acids. V was trimmed by 7 bases and J by 5 bases, leaving 17 bases between them. CDR3 loop: CASTLTGRDYGYTF. Here the CDR3 DNA reads TGTGCCAGCACCCTGACAGGACGAGATTATGGCTACACCTTC.

The rearrangement uses TRBV3-1 and TRBJ2-5; TRBD1 agrees at 7 bases. The CDR3 spans 16 residues. V was clipped by 5 bases and J by 7 bases; unmatched bases: 16. CDR1 LGHDT and CDR2 YNNKEL come from the germline V gene (reference sequence). CDR3 sequence: CASSDRRGLVAATQYF. The CDR3 DNA reads TGTGCCAGCAGCGATCGTAGGGGGCTAGTGGCCGCGACCCAGTACTTC.

This clonotype was seen only a few times. This may arise from a read error, as a much more abundant clone is one base away. The chain carries TRBV29-1 and TRBJ2-5; 9 bases line up with TRBD1. V trimming: 5 bases; J trimming: 11 bases; junction bases outside the gene matches: 18. CDR3 length: 15 amino acids. Germline CDR1 and CDR2: SQVTM and ANQGSEA. The CDR3 sequence: CSVTYGQGLRNEQYF. DNA for the CDR3: TGCAGCGTTACTTATGGACAGGGGTTGAGGAATGAGCAGTACTTC.

The chain carries TRBV19 and TRBJ1-6, with a tentative D call TRBD1 (5 bases). Germline loops: CDR1 LNHDA, CDR2 SQIVND (reference sequence). The CDR3 is 11 amino acids. V was trimmed by 9 bases and J by 9 bases, leaving 9 bases between them. For the CDR3, the DNA is TGTGCCAGCCCAGGGTGTTCACCCCTCCACTTT. Amino acid sequence: CASPGCSPLHF.

The V call is TRBV28, the J call TRBJ1-4, with 7 bases aligning to TRBD1. The V gene end was trimmed by 7 bases and the J gene end by 7 bases; junction bases not matched to a gene: 9. The germline CDR1 and CDR2 sequences are MDHEN and SYDVKM. The CDR3 has 14 residues. The CDR3 DNA sequence: TGTGCCAGCACCTCACAGGGGAGGGGTGAAAAACTGTTTTTT. Translating gives CASTSQGRGEKLFF.

The CDR3 is CASTPNTGGDYGYTF. CDR3 nucleotides: TGTGCCAGCACCCCCAACACGGGGGGCGACTATGGCTACACCTTC. The chain joins TRBV7-2 to TRBJ1-2; TRBD1 might be the D (6 bases). Germline lookup yields CDR1 SGHTA and CDR2 FQGNSA. V shed 7 bases and J shed 3 bases, with 18 bases lying between them. The length of the CDR3 is 15 residues.

This rearrangement joins TRBV29-1 to TRBJ2-7; 7 nucleotides line up with TRBD1. V dropped 4 bases and J dropped 4; count of bases not matched to a gene: 7. The CDR3 has 13 residues. Germline V CDR1 and CDR2: SQVTM, ANQGSEA. CDR3 bases: TGCAGCGTTGCCGGGACAGCCAATTACGAGCAGTACTTC. This codes for CSVAGTANYEQYF.

This chain links TRBV5-6 with TRBJ2-5, with 11 bases that match TRBD1. Germline V lookup: CDR1 SGHDT, CDR2 YYEEEE. CDR3 size: 14 residues. Trimming at V came to 7 bases and at J to 3 bases, leaving 5 bases not matched to a gene. In nucleotides, the CDR3 is TGTGCCAGCGCCGGGACAGGGGGAGAAGAGACCCAGTACTTC. Protein product: CASAGTGGEETQYF. The full variable domain, in which reference TRBV5-6 and TRBJ2-5 provide the parts outside the CDR3, is DAGVTQSPTHLIKTRGQQVTLRCSPKSGHDTVSWYQQALGQGPQFIFQYYEEEERQRGNFPDRFSGHQFPNYSSELNVNALLLGDSALYLCASAGTGGEETQYFGPGTRLLVL.

This clonotype was recorded at least ten times. V and J are TRBV12-3 or TRBV12-4 and TRBJ2-4; 10 bases match TRBD1. With V trimmed by 6 bases and J by 1 base, 3 bases remained unmatched. CDR3 length: 15 amino acids. In DNA, the CDR3 is TGTGCCAGCAGCTTGGGACAGGGGGCCAAAAACATTCAGTACTTC. Translation gives CASSLGQGAKNIQYF.

The rearrangement uses TRBV3-1 and TRBJ2-4; D possibly corresponds to TRBD2 (6 bases). Trimming left V 1 base short and J 3 bases short, with 13 bases between. Germline V gives CDR1 LGHDT, CDR2 YNNKEL (reference sequence). The CDR3 has 16 residues. CDR3 region: CASSQVGGPDKNIQYF. The DNA of the CDR3 is TGTGCCAGCAGCCAAGTGGGGGGACCTGACAAAAACATTCAGTACTTC. Full variable domain (remainder filled in from reference TRBV3-1 and TRBJ2-4): DTAVSQTPKYLVTQMGNDKSIKCEQNLGHDTMYWYKQDSKKFLKIMFSYNNKELIINETVPNRFSPKSPDKAHLNLHINSLELGDSAVYFCASSQVGGPDKNIQYFGAGTRLSVL.

This sequence joins TRBV20-1 and TRBJ2-7; TRBD2 matches 7 bases. V lost 3 bases and J lost 1; bases outside the gene matches: 6. Germline CDR1 is DFQATT and CDR2 is SNEGSKA (reference sequence). This CDR3 spans 14 amino acids. CDR3 bases: TGCAGTGCTAGCGTCCCTAGCGGTTCCTACGAGCAGTACTTC. The encoded protein is CSASVPSGSYEQYF.

V is TRBV10-3 and J is TRBJ1-1, with D maybe TRBD1 (5 bases). Deletions cut 0 bases from V and 7 bases from J, with 12 bases between. Germline V gene lookup returns CDR1 ENHRY and CDR2 SYGVKD. The CDR3 length is 14 residues. CDR3 nucleotide sequence: TGTGCCATCAGTGAGTCGTGGTCAGGGCATGAAGCTTTCTTT. It encodes CAISESWSGHEAFF.

Only a few counts were recorded for this clonotype. This chain joins TRBV6-2 or TRBV6-3 and TRBJ2-3, with TRBD2 identical over 7 bases. There are 14 residues in the CDR3. Trimming at V came to 5 bases and at J to 4 bases, leaving 6 bases not matched to a gene. Germline V CDR1 and CDR2: MNHEY, SVGEGT. The DNA of the CDR3 is TGTGCCAGCAGTACTCCTAGCGGACCAGATACGCAGTATTTT. Amino acid sequence: CASSTPSGPDTQYF.

The genes are TRBV11-1 and TRBJ1-1; D is unresolved. Per germline, CDR1 SGHAT and CDR2 FQDESV (reference sequence). CDR3 length: 14 amino acids. V lost 0 bases to trimming and J lost 2 bases, with 7 bases between them. This chain's CDR3 is CASSLAWENTEAFF. Here the CDR3 DNA reads TGTGCCAGCAGCTTAGCTTGGGAAAACACTGAAGCTTTCTTT.

Many counts were recorded for this clonotype. The rearrangement joins TRBV5-1 to TRBJ2-1; 10 nucleotides agree with TRBD2. CDR3 length: 13 residues. V was clipped by 4 bases and J by 8 bases; unmatched bases: 3. In germline, CDR1 is SGHRS, CDR2 YFSETQ. Here the CDR3 reads CASSGLAGDEQFF. DNA for the CDR3: TGCGCCAGCAGCGGGCTAGCGGGGGATGAGCAGTTCTTC. The full variable domain, with the rest looked up from reference TRBV5-1 and TRBJ2-1, is KAGVTQTPRYLIKTRGQQVTLSCSPISGHRSVSWYQQTPGQGLQFLFEYFSETQRNKGNFPGRFSGRQFSNSRSEMNVSTLELGDSALYLCASSGLAGDEQFFGPGTRLTVL.

The DNA for the CDR3 is TGCAGTGCTAGACCCAGCGGGGGGGAATATGGCTACACCTTC. Protein product: CSARPSGGEYGYTF. This chain uses TRBV20-1 with TRBJ1-2; possible D gene TRBD1, 5 bases. The CDR3 length is 14 residues. V dropped 2 bases and J dropped 5 bases, with 15 bases sitting between them. The V gene's germline CDR1 is DFQATT and CDR2 SNEGSKA (reference sequence).

The chain joins TRBV20-1 to TRBJ2-5; a possible D gene is TRBD1 (6 bases). CDR1 is DFQATT, CDR2 SNEGSKA, per germline (reference sequence). This CDR3 comprises 14 residues. V lost 6 bases to trimming and J lost 2 bases, with 16 bases between them. CDR3 region: CSAIPTGRQETQYF. The CDR3 DNA reads TGCAGTGCCATCCCGACAGGCCGACAAGAGACCCAGTACTTC.

There are many counts of this clonotype. The CDR3: CSVGDRGYEQYF. In DNA, the CDR3 is TGCAGCGTTGGAGACAGGGGGTACGAGCAGTACTTC. This chain connects TRBV29-1 to TRBJ2-7; 9 positions agree with TRBD1. With 4 bases clipped from V and 4 bases from J, the junction kept 2 bases outside the gene matches. CDR1 is SQVTM, CDR2 ANQGSEA, per germline. The CDR3 has 12 residues.

V and J are TRBV7-9 and TRBJ1-2, with D tentatively TRBD1 (6 bases). Germline CDR1 SEHNR, CDR2 FQNEAQ (reference sequence). The CDR3 runs to 13 residues. The germline V and J ends were trimmed by 3 bases and 4 bases, with 9 bases remaining between them. The CDR3 bases are TGTGCCAGCAGCTTTAGGACAGCCTATGGCTACACCTTC. This encodes CASSFRTAYGYTF.

V gene TRBV11-2 combines with J gene TRBJ2-1; a possible D gene is TRBD2 (6 bases). Trimming removed 0 bases at V and 8 bases at J, with 20 bases between. Germline V gives CDR1 SGHAT, CDR2 FQNNGV. The CDR3 is 17 residues long. The CDR3 loop is CASSLDPAGPSSYEQFF. The CDR3 nucleotides read TGTGCCAGCAGCTTAGATCCTGCGGGGCCAAGCTCATATGAGCAGTTCTTC.